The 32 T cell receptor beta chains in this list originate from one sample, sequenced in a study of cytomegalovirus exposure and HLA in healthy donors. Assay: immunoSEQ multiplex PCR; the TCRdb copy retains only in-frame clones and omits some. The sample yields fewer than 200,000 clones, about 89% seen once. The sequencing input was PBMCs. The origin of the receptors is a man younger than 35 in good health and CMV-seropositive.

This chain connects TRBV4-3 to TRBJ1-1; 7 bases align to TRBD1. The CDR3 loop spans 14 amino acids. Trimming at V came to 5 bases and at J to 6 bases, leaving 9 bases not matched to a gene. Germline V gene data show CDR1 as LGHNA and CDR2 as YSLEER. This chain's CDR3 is CASSYDRVNSEAFF. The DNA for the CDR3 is TGCGCCAGCAGCTATGACAGGGTAAATTCTGAAGCTTTCTTT.

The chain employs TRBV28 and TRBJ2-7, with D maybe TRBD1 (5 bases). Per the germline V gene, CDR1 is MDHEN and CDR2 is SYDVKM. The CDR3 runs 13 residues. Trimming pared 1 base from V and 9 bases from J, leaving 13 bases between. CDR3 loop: CASSLSRAVVQYF. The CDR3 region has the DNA TGTGCCAGCAGTTTATCCAGGGCAGTGGTGCAGTACTTC.

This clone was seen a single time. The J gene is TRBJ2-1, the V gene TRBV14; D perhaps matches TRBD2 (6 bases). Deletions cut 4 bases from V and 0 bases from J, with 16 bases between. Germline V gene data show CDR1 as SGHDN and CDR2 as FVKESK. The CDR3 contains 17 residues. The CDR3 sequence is CASSPYHSGSSYNEQFF. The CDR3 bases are TGTGCCAGCAGCCCCTACCATAGCGGAAGCTCCTACAATGAGCAGTTCTTC.

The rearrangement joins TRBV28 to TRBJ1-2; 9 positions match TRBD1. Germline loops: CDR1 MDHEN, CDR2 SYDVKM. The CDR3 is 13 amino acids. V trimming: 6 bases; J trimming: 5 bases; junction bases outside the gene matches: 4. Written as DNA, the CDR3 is TGTGCCAGCAGACTGACAGGGGGGTATGGCTACACCTTC. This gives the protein CASRLTGGYGYTF.

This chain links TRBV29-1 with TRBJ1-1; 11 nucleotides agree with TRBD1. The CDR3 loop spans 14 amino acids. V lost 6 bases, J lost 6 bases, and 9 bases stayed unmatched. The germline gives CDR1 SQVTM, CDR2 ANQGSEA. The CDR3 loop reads CSVPGTGGIAEAFF. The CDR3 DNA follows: TGCAGCGTACCCGGGACAGGGGGAATAGCTGAAGCTTTCTTT.

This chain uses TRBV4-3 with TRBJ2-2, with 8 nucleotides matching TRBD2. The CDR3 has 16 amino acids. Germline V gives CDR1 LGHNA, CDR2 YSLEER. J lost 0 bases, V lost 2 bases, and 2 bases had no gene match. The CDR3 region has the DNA TGCGCCAGCAGCCAAAATAGCGGGGCGAACACCGGGGAGCTGTTTTTT. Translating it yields CASSQNSGANTGELFF.

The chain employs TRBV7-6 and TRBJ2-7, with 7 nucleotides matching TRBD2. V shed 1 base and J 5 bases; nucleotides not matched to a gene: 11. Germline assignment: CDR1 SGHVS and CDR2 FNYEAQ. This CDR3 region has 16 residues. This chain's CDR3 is CASSLEGGEGEHEQYF. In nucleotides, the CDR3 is TGTGCCAGCAGCTTAGAGGGTGGGGAGGGAGAACACGAGCAGTACTTC.

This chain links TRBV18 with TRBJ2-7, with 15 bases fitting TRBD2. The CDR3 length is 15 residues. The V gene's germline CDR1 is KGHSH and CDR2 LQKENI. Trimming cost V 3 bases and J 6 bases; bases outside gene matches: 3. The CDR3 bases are TGTGCCAGCTCACCCGGACTAGCGGGAGGGCTCGAGCAGTACTTC. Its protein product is CASSPGLAGGLEQYF.

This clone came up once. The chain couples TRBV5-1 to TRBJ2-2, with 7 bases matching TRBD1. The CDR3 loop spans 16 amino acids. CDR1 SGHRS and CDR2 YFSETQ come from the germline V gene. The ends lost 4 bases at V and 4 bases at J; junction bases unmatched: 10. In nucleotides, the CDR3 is TGCGCCAGCAGCGTCCTAGGGGGCTTCGGCACCGGGGAGCTGTTTTTT. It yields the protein CASSVLGGFGTGELFF.

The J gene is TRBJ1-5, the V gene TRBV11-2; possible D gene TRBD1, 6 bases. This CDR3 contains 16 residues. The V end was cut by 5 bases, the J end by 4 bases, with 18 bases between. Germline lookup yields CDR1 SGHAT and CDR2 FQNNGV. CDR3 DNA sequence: TGTGCCAGCAGCCAGTTCGGGGGGGGCGCGAATCAGCCCCAGCATTTT. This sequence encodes CASSQFGGGANQPQHF.

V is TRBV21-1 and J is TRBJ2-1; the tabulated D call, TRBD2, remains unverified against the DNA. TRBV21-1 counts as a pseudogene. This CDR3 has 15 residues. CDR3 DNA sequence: TGTGCCAGCAGCGAAAGGTGGCGGGGGCGGAATGAGCAGTTCTTC. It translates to CASSERWRGRNEQFF.

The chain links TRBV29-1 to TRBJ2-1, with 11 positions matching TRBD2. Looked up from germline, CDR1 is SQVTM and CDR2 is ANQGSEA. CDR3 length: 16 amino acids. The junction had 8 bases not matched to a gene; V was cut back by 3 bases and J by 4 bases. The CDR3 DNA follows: TGCAGCGTTGAGGGATCCACTAGCGGGGGTTACAATGAGCAGTTCTTC. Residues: CSVEGSTSGGYNEQFF.

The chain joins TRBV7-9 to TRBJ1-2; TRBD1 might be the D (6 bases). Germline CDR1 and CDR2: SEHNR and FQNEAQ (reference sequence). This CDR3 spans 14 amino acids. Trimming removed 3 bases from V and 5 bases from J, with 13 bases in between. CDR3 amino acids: CASSLTGTPYGYTF. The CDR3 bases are TGTGCCAGCAGCTTGACCGGGACACCGTATGGCTACACCTTC. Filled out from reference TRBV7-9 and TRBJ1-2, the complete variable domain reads DTGVSQNPRHKITKRGQNVTFRCDPISEHNRLYWYRQTLGQGPEFLTYFQNEAQLEKSRLLSDRFSAERPKGSFSTLEIQRTEQGDSAMYLCASSLTGTPYGYTFGSGTRLTVV.

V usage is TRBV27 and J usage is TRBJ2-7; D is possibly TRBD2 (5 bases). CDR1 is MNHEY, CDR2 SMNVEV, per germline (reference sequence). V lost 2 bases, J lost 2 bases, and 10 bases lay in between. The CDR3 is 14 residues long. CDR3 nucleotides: TGTGCCAGCAGTTTAAGAAACGGGGCCTACGAGCAGTACTTC. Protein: CASSLRNGAYEQYF.

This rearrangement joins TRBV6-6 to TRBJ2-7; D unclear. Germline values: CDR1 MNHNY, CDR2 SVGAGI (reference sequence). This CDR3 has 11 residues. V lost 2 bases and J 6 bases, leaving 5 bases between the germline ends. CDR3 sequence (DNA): TGTGCCAGCAGTTACGCCGGCGAGCAGTACTTC. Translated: CASSYAGEQYF.

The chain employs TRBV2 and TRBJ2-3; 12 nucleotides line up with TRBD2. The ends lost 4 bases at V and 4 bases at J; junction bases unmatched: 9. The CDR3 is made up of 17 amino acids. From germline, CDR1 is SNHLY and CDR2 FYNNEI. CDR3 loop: CASSASGRARKSDTQYF. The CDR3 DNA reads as TGTGCCAGCAGTGCTAGCGGGAGGGCCCGAAAGTCAGATACGCAGTATTTT.

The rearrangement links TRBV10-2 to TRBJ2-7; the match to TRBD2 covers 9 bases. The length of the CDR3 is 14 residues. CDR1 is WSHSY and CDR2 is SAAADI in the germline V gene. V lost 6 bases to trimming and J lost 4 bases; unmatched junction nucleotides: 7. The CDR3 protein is CASRWAGGPYEQYF. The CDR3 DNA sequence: TGCGCCAGCAGGTGGGCGGGGGGGCCGTACGAGCAGTACTTC.

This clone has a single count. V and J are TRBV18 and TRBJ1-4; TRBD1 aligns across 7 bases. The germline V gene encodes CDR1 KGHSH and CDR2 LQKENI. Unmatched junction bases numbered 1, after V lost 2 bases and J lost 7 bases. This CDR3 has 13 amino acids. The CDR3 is CASSPRTGEKLFF. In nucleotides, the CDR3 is TGTGCCAGCTCACCAAGGACAGGTGAAAAACTGTTTTTT.

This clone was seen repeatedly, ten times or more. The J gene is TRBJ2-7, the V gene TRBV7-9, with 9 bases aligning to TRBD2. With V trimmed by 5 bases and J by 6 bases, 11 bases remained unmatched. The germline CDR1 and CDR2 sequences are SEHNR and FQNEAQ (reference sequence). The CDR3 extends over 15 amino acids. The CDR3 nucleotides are TGTGCCAGCAGCCCTACGGGACTAGCCCTGGGCGAGCAGTACTTC. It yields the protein CASSPTGLALGEQYF.

The CDR3 region has the DNA TGTGCCAGCAGTTTCTCTGACAGGGTGGGTCAGCCCCAGCATTTT. It is translated as CASSFSDRVGQPQHF. The chain links TRBV27 to TRBJ1-5; 7 nucleotides line up with TRBD1. CDR3 length equals 15 residues. The germline V gene encodes CDR1 MNHEY and CDR2 SMNVEV (reference sequence). The ends lost 3 bases at V and 6 bases at J; junction bases unmatched: 8.

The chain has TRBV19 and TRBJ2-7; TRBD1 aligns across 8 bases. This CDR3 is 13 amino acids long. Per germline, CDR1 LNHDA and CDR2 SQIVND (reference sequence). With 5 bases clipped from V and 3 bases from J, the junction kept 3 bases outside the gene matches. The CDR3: CASSRTGSYEQYF. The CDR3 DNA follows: TGTGCCAGTAGTCGGACAGGGAGCTACGAGCAGTACTTC.

This chain's CDR3 is CASSYDSEQFF. The CDR3 DNA sequence: TGTGCCAGCAGTTACGACAGTGAGCAGTTCTTC. This chain links TRBV6-5 with TRBJ2-1; the D gene is possibly TRBD1 (5 bases). The CDR3 is made up of 11 amino acids. Germline CDR1 MNHEY, CDR2 SVGAGI. Deletions cut 2 bases from V and 9 bases from J, with 5 bases between.

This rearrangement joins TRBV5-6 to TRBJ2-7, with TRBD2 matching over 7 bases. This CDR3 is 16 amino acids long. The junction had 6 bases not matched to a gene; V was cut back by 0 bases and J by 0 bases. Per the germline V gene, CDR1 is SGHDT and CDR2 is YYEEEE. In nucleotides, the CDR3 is TGTGCCAGCAGCTTGGTGGGGGAGGGGACCTCCTACGAGCAGTACTTC. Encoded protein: CASSLVGEGTSYEQYF.

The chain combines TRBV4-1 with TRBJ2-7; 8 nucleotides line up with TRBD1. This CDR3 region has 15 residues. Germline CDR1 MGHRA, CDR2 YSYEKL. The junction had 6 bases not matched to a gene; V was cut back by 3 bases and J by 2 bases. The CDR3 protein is CASSHGQGGPYEQYF. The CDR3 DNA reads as TGCGCCAGCAGCCACGGACAGGGAGGCCCCTACGAGCAGTACTTC.

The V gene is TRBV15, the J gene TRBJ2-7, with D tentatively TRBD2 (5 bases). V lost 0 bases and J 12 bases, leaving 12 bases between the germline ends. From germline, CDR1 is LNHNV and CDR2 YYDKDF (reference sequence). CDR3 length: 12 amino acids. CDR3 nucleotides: TGTGCCACCAGCAGAGATGGGGAGAGTATGTACTTC. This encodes CATSRDGESMYF.

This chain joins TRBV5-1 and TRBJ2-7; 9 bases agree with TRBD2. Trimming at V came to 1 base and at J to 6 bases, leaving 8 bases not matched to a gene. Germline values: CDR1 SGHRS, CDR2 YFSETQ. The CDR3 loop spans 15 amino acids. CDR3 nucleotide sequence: TGCGCCAGCAGCTTGACTAGCGGGCCGTTGTCCGAGCAGTACTTC. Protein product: CASSLTSGPLSEQYF.

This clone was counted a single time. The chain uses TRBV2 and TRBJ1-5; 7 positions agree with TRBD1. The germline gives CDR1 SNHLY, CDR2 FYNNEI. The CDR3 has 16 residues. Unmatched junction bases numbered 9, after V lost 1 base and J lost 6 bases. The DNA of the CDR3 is TGTGCCAGCAGTGAAGGTTGGGACAGTCGTAGTCAGCCCCAGCATTTT. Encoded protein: CASSEGWDSRSQPQHF.

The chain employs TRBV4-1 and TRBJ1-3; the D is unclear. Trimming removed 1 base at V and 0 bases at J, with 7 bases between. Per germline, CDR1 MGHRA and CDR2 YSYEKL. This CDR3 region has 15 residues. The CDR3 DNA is TGCGCCAGCAGCCAAGGCCCCAGCTCTGGAAACACCATATATTTT. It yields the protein CASSQGPSSGNTIYF.

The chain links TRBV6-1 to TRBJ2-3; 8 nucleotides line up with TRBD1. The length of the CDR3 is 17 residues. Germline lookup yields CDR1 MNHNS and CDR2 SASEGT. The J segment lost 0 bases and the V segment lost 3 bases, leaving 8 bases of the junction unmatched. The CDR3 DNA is TGTGCCAGCAGTGACGCCGGACAGGGCGGAAGCACAGATACGCAGTATTTT. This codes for CASSDAGQGGSTDTQYF.

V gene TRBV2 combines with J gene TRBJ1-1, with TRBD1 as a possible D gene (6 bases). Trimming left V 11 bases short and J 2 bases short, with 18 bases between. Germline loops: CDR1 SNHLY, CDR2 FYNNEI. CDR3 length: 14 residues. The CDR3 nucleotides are TGTGCCTCCCAGGGAGGGGGGGGAAACACTGAAGCTTTCTTT. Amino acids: CASQGGGGNTEAFF.

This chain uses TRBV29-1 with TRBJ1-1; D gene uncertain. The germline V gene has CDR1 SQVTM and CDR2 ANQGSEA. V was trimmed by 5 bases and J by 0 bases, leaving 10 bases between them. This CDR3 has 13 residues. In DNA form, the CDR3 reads TGCAGCGTTTCACTTACCATGAACACTGAAGCTTTCTTT. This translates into CSVSLTMNTEAFF.

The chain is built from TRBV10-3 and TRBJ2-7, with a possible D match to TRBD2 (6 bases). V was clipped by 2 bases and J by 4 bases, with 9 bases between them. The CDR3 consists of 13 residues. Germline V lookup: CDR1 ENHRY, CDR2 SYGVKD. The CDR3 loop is CAISERERYEQYF. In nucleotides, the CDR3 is TGTGCCATCAGTGAGCGGGAGAGGTACGAGCAGTACTTC.